This T cell receptor beta chain was sequenced for a study of PD-1 blockade in classical Hodgkin lymphoma. Findings and caveats of the study: Individuals who commenced nivolumab within less than 1 year of ASCT were excluded. Baseline TCR diversity was reportedly lower in newly diagnosed patients than healthy donors. Whatever underlies the repertoire differences (possibly disease activity or prior therapy) remains undefined. For complete responders, baseline diversity was comparable to that of newly diagnosed patients.

V trimming: 5 bases; J trimming: 0 bases; junction bases outside the gene matches: 7. The CDR3 loop spans 17 amino acids. From germline, CDR1 is SGHTA and CDR2 FQGNSA. Described time point: cycle 4 day 1 (C4D1), after 5 to 7 weeks of nivolumab. No patient escaped relapse after autologous stem cell transplantation, and brentuximab vedotin exposure varied. Purification of CD4+ T cells from thawed PBMCs was achieved by magnetic negative selection. Produced via immunoSEQ multiplex PCR; TCRdb's table is partial and in-frame only. The sample has around 17,000 clones; 65% to 85% are singletons. Points on this clone: Its antigen is undetermined.

This TCR came from a human donor with classical Hodgkin lymphoma. Sequences were derived from CD4+ T cells from blood, sampled before the fourth cycle of nivolumab. The chain carries TRBV7-2 and TRBJ2-7, with 13 bases lining up with TRBD2. The CDR3 is CASSAGLAGVLSYEQYF. The CDR3 DNA is TGTGCCAGCAGCGCCGGACTAGCGGGAGTGCTCTCCTACGAGCAGTACTTC.